The 28 T cell receptor beta chains given below trace back to one sample, sequenced in a study of blood T cells in healthy people across ages. The use of a sample-barcoded 5' primer and a J-beta primer mix characterized a second PCR of about 7 to 12 cycles. TCRdb recomputed calls from the 5' RACE reads with MiXCR, one row per CDR3 protein. Of about 800,000 distinct CDR3 sequences in the sample, approximately 25% are singletons; the top ten hold roughly 3.8%. Another study also made use of these data, one on T cells of mothers and their children.

The sequencing input was blood. These receptor sequences come from a boy aged 5-17 years in good health.

There are a few counts of this clonotype. J is TRBJ2-1 and V is TRBV6-2 or TRBV6-3; 11 positions match TRBD1. The closer fit of TRBJ2-7 to the DNA end suggests the J call may be wrong. CDR1 is MNHEY, CDR2 SVGEGT, per germline. There are 14 residues in the CDR3. CDR3 protein: CASSGTGGTREQYF. The CDR3 nucleotides read TGTGCCAGCAGTGGGACAGGGGGAACCCGCGAGCAGTACTTC.

The chain joins TRBV20-1 to TRBJ2-7; 14 bases map to TRBD2. The V and J ends lost 6 bases and 3 bases, in that order; junction bases with no gene match: 13. There are 17 residues in the CDR3. CDR1 is DFQATT and CDR2 is SNEGSKA in the germline V gene (reference sequence). The chain's CDR3 is CSAKGGSGLAGVYEQYF. In DNA form, the CDR3 reads TGCAGTGCCAAGGGGGGGTCGGGACTAGCGGGAGTCTACGAGCAGTACTTC.

For the CDR3, the DNA is TGCAGCGTTGAAGTCCCCATTTCCTACGAGCAGTACTTC. It translates to CSVEVPISYEQYF. The chain uses TRBV29-1 and TRBJ2-7; D remains unclear. Trimming shortened V by 1 base and J by 1 base, and 8 bases separated the two germline ends. The germline gives CDR1 SQVTM, CDR2 ANQGSEA. This CDR3 has 13 amino acids.

CDR3 nucleotide sequence: TGCAGTGCTAGAGAACAGGGGCCCTCCCTCGCTTTCTTT. It is translated as CSAREQGPSLAFF. This chain joins TRBV20-1 and TRBJ1-1, with 7 bases identical to TRBD1. V gave up 0 bases and J gave up 11 bases; unmatched junction bases: 9. The CDR3 covers 13 residues. Germline assignment: CDR1 DFQATT and CDR2 SNEGSKA (reference sequence).

The V gene is TRBV2, the J gene TRBJ2-3; no clear D. CDR1 and CDR2 (germline): SNHLY, FYNNEI. V shed 5 bases and J shed 4 bases, with 10 bases lying between them. The CDR3 runs 13 residues. CDR3: CASSPVGPDTQYF. CDR3 bases: TGTGCCAGCAGTCCTGTGGGCCCAGATACGCAGTATTTT.

This clonotype was counted once. The rearrangement joins TRBV20-1 to TRBJ2-5, with TRBD2 matching 9 bases. CDR3 length equals 13 residues. Germline V lookup: CDR1 DFQATT, CDR2 SNEGSKA (reference sequence). Trimming took 5 bases from V and 5 from J; bases not matched to a gene: 6. CDR3 sequence reads: CSAFPSGVETQYF. CDR3 in DNA: TGCAGTGCTTTCCCTAGCGGGGTCGAGACCCAGTACTTC.

The V and J genes are TRBV6-4 and TRBJ1-1; 9 nucleotides align to TRBD1. The CDR3 spans 18 residues. CDR1 MRHNA and CDR2 SNTAGT come from the germline V gene. Trimming at V came to 1 base and at J to 6 bases, leaving 15 bases not matched to a gene. In nucleotides, the CDR3 is TGTGCCAGCAGTGACTGGGACAGGGTTGGTCCCCTCGACCCTGAAGCTTTCTTT. Its translation: CASSDWDRVGPLDPEAFF.

CDR3 DNA: TGTGCCAGCAGCGATTGGACAGGAGAAGAGACCCAGTACTTC. This codes for CASSDWTGEETQYF. The V and J genes are TRBV2 and TRBJ2-5; TRBD1 agrees at 7 bases. J gave up 3 bases and V 6 bases, and 7 bases lay outside the gene matches. Looked up from germline, CDR1 is SNHLY and CDR2 is FYNNEI. This CDR3 is 14 amino acids long.

The chain joins TRBV6-2 or TRBV6-3 to TRBJ2-5; TRBD1 matches 7 bases. This CDR3 region has 14 residues. Trimming removed 5 bases from V and 7 bases from J; junction bases left unmatched: 10. Germline V gene sequence: CDR1 MNHEY, CDR2 SVGEGT. This chain's CDR3 is CASSDRDRRRTQYF. For the CDR3, the DNA is TGTGCCAGCAGTGACAGGGACCGTAGGAGGACCCAGTACTTC.

This chain connects TRBV28 to TRBJ2-3, with 8 bases identical to TRBD1. Germline-derived CDR1 and CDR2 are MDHEN and SYDVKM. The trim removed 2 bases at V and 0 bases at J, leaving 7 bases unmatched. CDR3 length equals 17 residues. The CDR3 here is CASSLPTGGYSTDTQYF. The CDR3 DNA is TGTGCCAGCAGTTTACCTACAGGGGGTTATAGCACAGATACGCAGTATTTT.

This clonotype has only a few counts. The V gene is TRBV12-3 or TRBV12-4, the J gene TRBJ1-1, with D tentatively TRBD1 (5 bases). V dropped 6 bases and J dropped 1 base, with 15 bases sitting between them. The CDR3 covers 15 residues. The CDR3 DNA reads TGTGCCAGCAGGCCCACGGGACTTTCGAACACTGAAGCTTTCTTT. This encodes CASRPTGLSNTEAFF.

V usage is TRBV4-2 and J usage is TRBJ2-2; no clear D gene. The CDR3 covers 15 residues. Germline assignment: CDR1 LGHNA and CDR2 YNFKEQ. Trimming removed 0 bases at V and 0 bases at J, with 5 bases between. CDR3 protein: CASSQDSPNTGELFF. The CDR3 DNA reads TGTGCCAGCAGCCAAGATAGCCCGAACACCGGGGAGCTGTTTTTT.

The chain has TRBV3-1 and TRBJ2-1; 8 bases line up with TRBD2. Germline assignment: CDR1 LGHDT and CDR2 YNNKEL (reference sequence). The CDR3 is 15 amino acids. The V and J ends lost 5 bases and 9 bases, in that order; junction bases with no gene match: 12. DNA for the CDR3: TGTGCCAGCAGCGGGACTAGTTTTGTGTTATCTGAGCAGTTCTTC. Residues: CASSGTSFVLSEQFF.

There are a few counts of this clonotype. This chain connects TRBV10-3 to TRBJ2-7; 11 bases line up with TRBD1. V was pared by 11 bases and J by 6 bases, with 3 bases of the junction left unmatched. Germline lookup yields CDR1 ENHRY and CDR2 SYGVKD. There are 11 residues in the CDR3. The CDR3 region has the DNA TGTGCCTCCGGGACAGGGGGCGAGCAGTACTTC. It translates to CASGTGGEQYF.

This chain connects TRBV24-1 to TRBJ2-7; possibly TRBD2 for D (5 bases). The DNA end lines up better with TRBJ2-5; the J call may be wrong. The CDR3 has 14 amino acids. Germline values: CDR1 KGHDR, CDR2 SFDVKD. Here the CDR3 DNA reads TGTGCCACCAGTGACTCCGGCCCCGAGGGGACCCAGTACTTC. This codes for CATSDSGPEGTQYF.

There are a few counts of this clonotype. The V gene is TRBV24-1, the J gene TRBJ2-5; 14 bases are a match to TRBD2. Germline trimming cut 3 bases from V and 4 bases from J; bases unmatched to any gene: 3. This CDR3 has 16 amino acids. CDR1 is KGHDR, CDR2 SFDVKD, per germline. The CDR3: CATSDAGLAGVETQYF. CDR3 DNA sequence: TGTGCCACCAGTGATGCGGGACTAGCGGGAGTAGAGACCCAGTACTTC.

The chain recombines TRBV12-3 or TRBV12-4 with TRBJ2-3, with D tentatively TRBD1 (5 bases). The CDR3 is 17 amino acids. V lost 1 base and J 4 bases, leaving 18 bases between the germline ends. The DNA for the CDR3 is TGTGCCAGCAGTTTAGAGGGTTCAGGGATGGTTTCAGATACGCAGTATTTT. Amino acids: CASSLEGSGMVSDTQYF.

The chain has TRBV29-1 and TRBJ2-5; TRBD1 is a possible D gene (6 bases). Germline CDR1 reads SQVTM; CDR2 reads ANQGSEA. There are 13 residues in the CDR3. Trimming took 4 bases from V and 3 from J, leaving 12 bases between them. CDR3 DNA sequence: TGCAGCGTTGTGGTGGACAGAAAAGAGACCCAGTACTTC. Its translation: CSVVVDRKETQYF.

This sequence joins TRBV7-2 and TRBJ1-2, with a tentative D call TRBD1 (6 bases). Germline CDR1 SGHTA, CDR2 FQGNSA. V was cut by 6 bases and J by 1 base, with 12 bases left in between. The CDR3 has 14 residues. This chain's CDR3 is CASSSGQSNYGYTF. DNA for the CDR3: TGTGCCAGCAGTTCCGGACAGAGTAACTATGGCTACACCTTC.

The chain is built from TRBV12-3 or TRBV12-4 and TRBJ2-3; 7 nucleotides match TRBD1. The CDR3 spans 16 residues. V was pared by 3 bases and J by 4 bases, with 10 bases of the junction left unmatched. The CDR3, as DNA: TGTGCCAGCAGTTTCGTGCCGGGACAGAGCGCAGATACGCAGTATTTT. Its translation: CASSFVPGQSADTQYF.

The V call is TRBV20-1, the J call TRBJ2-5, with a weak D call TRBD2 (5 bases). Trimming took off 0 bases at V and 5 bases at J, with 10 bases between the two ends. Germline V lookup: CDR1 DFQATT, CDR2 SNEGSKA (reference sequence). This CDR3 is built from 13 residues. The CDR3 DNA is TGCAGTGCTAGAGAATCGGGGTCGGAGACCCAGTACTTC. Translated: CSARESGSETQYF.

The chain recombines TRBV7-2 with TRBJ1-2; 9 nucleotides align to TRBD1. V was pared by 4 bases and J by 6 bases, with 15 bases of the junction left unmatched. CDR1 is SGHTA, CDR2 FQGNSA, per germline. The CDR3 sequence is 17 residues long. Here the CDR3 DNA reads TGTGCCAGCAGCTCAGGGACAGGGAAACCGCGATTGGATGGCTACACCTTC. Translated, it gives CASSSGTGKPRLDGYTF.

The chain uses TRBV25-1 and TRBJ2-3; a weak D match, TRBD1 (6 bases). Germline-derived CDR1 and CDR2 are MGHDK and SYGVNS. The V gene lost 6 bases and the J gene lost 2 bases, with 12 bases spanning the gap. The CDR3 consists of 14 residues. The CDR3 DNA is TGTGCCAGCAGCAGGACAGACCTCACAGATACGCAGTATTTT. Translated, it gives CASSRTDLTDTQYF.

V is TRBV20-1 and J is TRBJ2-7; TRBD2 agrees at 11 bases. The germline CDR1 and CDR2 sequences are DFQATT and SNEGSKA (reference sequence). With 3 bases clipped from V and 5 bases from J, the junction kept 9 bases outside the gene matches. This CDR3 contains 15 residues. For the CDR3, the DNA is TGCAGTGCTAGGCCTAGCGGGAGGCTCGACCACGAGCAGTACTTC. Protein sequence: CSARPSGRLDHEQYF.

The rearrangement joins TRBV9 to TRBJ2-5; the D call may be TRBD1 or TRBD2 (6 bases each). The end of the DNA fits TRBJ2-1 better, so the J call may be wrong. The CDR3 loop spans 15 amino acids. Germline loops: CDR1 SGDLS, CDR2 YYNGEE. The CDR3 reads CASQKGGIEEGEQFF. In nucleotides, the CDR3 is TGTGCCAGCCAGAAAGGGGGGATTGAGGAGGGTGAGCAGTTCTTC.

This clonotype has a handful of counts. The chain combines TRBV7-2 with TRBJ2-5; TRBD1 is a possible D gene (7 bases). V was pared by 2 bases and J by 1 base, with 17 bases between. The CDR3 is made up of 17 amino acids. CDR1 is SGHTA and CDR2 is FQGNSA in the germline V gene. As DNA, the CDR3 is TGTGCCAGCAGCTTATCGGTCGGAGGGGGCCTCCAAGAGACCCAGTACTTC. It encodes CASSLSVGGGLQETQYF.

Worth noting for this clonotype: An end of the junction differs from the germline gene, which may be a read error. The rearrangement links TRBV7-7 to TRBJ2-5; D is ambiguous. CDR1 is SSHAT and CDR2 is FNYEAQ in the germline V gene (reference sequence). CDR3 length equals 14 residues. The CDR3 sequence is CASSLSDGSHEQYF. The CDR3 DNA reads TGTGCTAGCAGCTTATCGGATGGGTCACATGAGCAGTACTTC.

The table lists this clonotype with a few counts. This rearrangement joins TRBV7-9 to TRBJ2-1; D call uncertain. Germline CDR1 and CDR2: SEHNR and FQNEAQ (reference sequence). Trimming took off 5 bases at V and 6 bases at J, with 5 bases between the two ends. This CDR3 has 11 residues. The CDR3 loop reads CASSPFNEQFF. The CDR3 nucleotides read TGTGCCAGCAGCCCCTTCAATGAGCAGTTCTTC.